The source of this T cell receptor (beta chain) is a study of T cells in Graves' hyperthyroidism and ophthalmopathy. The investigators amplified TCR beta CDR3 regions from RNA transcripts. HTBI primers were employed in a first-round RT-PCR of the TCR CDR3. TCRdb analysed the multiplex PCR reads with MiXCR anew, one entry per CDR3 protein. The sample holds roughly 570,000 distinct CDR3 sequences, about a sixth seen once. The sequencing sample was made of blood. The sequence was obtained from a woman aged 25 to 45 with Graves' hyperthyroidism.

The CDR3 loop reads CASSYRGEDSPLHF. CDR3 nucleotide sequence: TGTGCCAGCAGTTATAGAGGGGAGGATTCACCCCTCCACTTT. This chain connects TRBV6-5 to TRBJ1-6; TRBD1 is a possible D gene (5 bases). Trimming cost V 3 bases and J 8 bases, with 11 bases left between them. Per the germline V gene, CDR1 is MNHEY and CDR2 is SVGAGI. This CDR3 region has 14 residues.